These T cell receptor beta chains were read from a single sample in a study of blood T cell repertoires in COVID-19. TCRdb's copy holds only in-frame clones and misses some; the assay was immunoSEQ multiplex PCR. This sample has under 200,000 clones, with approximately 84% found just once. Sequencing used peripheral blood. The receptors shown here come from a woman aged 50 to 60 with COVID-19, enrolled during active disease. Both conserved end residues are part of each CDR3. A D gene is named only where the DNA matches it firmly. The listing skips clone size in some rows; elsewhere it reads once, few, many or a size class.

d_call	clone_size	v_call	j_call	cdr3_aa	cdr3_nt
TRBD1	few	TRBV11-3	TRBJ2-4	CASSGPDREAKNIQYF	TGTGCCAGCAGCGGGCCGGACAGGGAAGCCAAAAACATTCAGTACTTC
NA	NA	TRBV3-1/TRBV3-2	TRBJ1-1	CASSLGQSSTEAFF	TGTGCCAGCAGCCTCGGACAGTCGAGCACTGAAGCTTTCTTT
TRBD1	few	TRBV19	TRBJ2-5	CASIGQGALETQYF	TGTGCCAGTATCGGACAGGGGGCGCTGGAGACCCAGTACTTC
TRBD2	NA	TRBV4-1	TRBJ2-2	CASSQALLSGGDTGELFF	TGCGCCAGCAGCCAAGCTTTGCTGAGCGGGGGAGACACCGGGGAGCTGTTTTTT
TRBD1	NA	TRBV7-2	TRBJ1-2	CASSKDRVTGYTF	TGTGCCAGCAGCAAAGACAGGGTAACTGGCTACACCTTC
NA	NA	TRBV6-5	TRBJ2-7	CASSYGREGDEQYF	TGTGCCAGCAGTTACGGCAGGGAAGGTGACGAGCAGTACTTC
TRBD1	NA	TRBV6-5	TRBJ1-2	CASSPGQGREGYTF	TGTGCCAGCAGTCCCGGACAGGGGCGAGAAGGCTACACCTTC
TRBD1	NA	TRBV4-3	TRBJ1-2	CASSPTGDHLYGYTF	TGCGCCAGCAGCCCAACAGGGGACCACCTCTATGGCTACACCTTC
TRBD1	NA	TRBV5-1	TRBJ1-2	CASIPSGDRDPANYGYTF	TGCGCCAGCATCCCTTCGGGGGACAGGGATCCCGCTAACTATGGCTACACCTTC
TRBD1	NA	TRBV27	TRBJ1-5	CASITGTGRQPQHF	TGTGCCAGCATCACCGGGACAGGGAGGCAGCCCCAGCATTTT
NA	once	TRBV2	TRBJ1-4	CASGSQAPTNEKLFF	TGTGCCAGCGGTAGTCAGGCGCCAACTAATGAAAAACTGTTTTTT
NA	once	TRBV9	TRBJ1-2	CASSFDSNYGYTF	TGTGCCAGCAGCTTCGACAGTAACTATGGCTACACCTTC
TRBD1	NA	TRBV28	TRBJ1-2	CASSSGTGGGYGYTF	TGTGCCAGCAGTTCGGGGACAGGGGGGGGCTATGGCTACACCTTC
NA	NA	TRBV10-2	TRBJ1-5	CASSEAGSNQPQHF	TGCGCCAGCAGTGAGGCAGGTTCAAATCAGCCCCAGCATTTT
TRBD1	NA	TRBV7-3	TRBJ2-1	CASSLTEVQGAKQFF	TGTGCCAGCAGCTTAACGGAGGTACAGGGGGCTAAGCAGTTCTTC
NA	NA	TRBV27	TRBJ1-1	CASSLEGVGEAFF	TGTGCCAGCAGTTTAGAGGGTGTCGGCGAAGCTTTCTTT
NA	NA	TRBV6-5	TRBJ1-1	CAEGQNTEAFF	TGTGCAGAGGGTCAGAACACTGAAGCTTTCTTT